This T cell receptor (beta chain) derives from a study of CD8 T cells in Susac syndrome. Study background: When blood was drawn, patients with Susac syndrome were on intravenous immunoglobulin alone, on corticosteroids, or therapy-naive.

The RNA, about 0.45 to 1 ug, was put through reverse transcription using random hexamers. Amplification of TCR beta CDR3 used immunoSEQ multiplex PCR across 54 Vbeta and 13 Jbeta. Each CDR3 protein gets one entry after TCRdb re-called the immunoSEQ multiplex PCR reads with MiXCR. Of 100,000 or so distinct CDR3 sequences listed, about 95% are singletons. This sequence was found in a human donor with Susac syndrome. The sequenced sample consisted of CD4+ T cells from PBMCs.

For the CDR3, the DNA is TGTGCCAGCAGCCGCACAGGGGGCCACGAAAAACTGTTTTTT. Translated, it gives CASSRTGGHEKLFF. The V gene is TRBV7-2, the J gene TRBJ1-4; 9 bases match TRBD1. The CDR3 runs to 14 residues. CDR1 is SGHTA and CDR2 is FQGNSA in the germline V gene. V lost 5 bases, J lost 8 bases, and 6 bases stayed unmatched.